Listed below are T cell receptor beta chains from one sample, sequenced in a study of shared clonotypes between healthy human individuals. Produced via immunoSEQ multiplex PCR; TCRdb's table is partial and in-frame only. The sample holds 2 million or so clones; 85% to 95% are singletons and the top ten take 0.1% to 0.15%. The sequenced sample was naive CD4+ T cells sorted from blood. The receptor source for this set is a man aged 18 to 30 in good health. Both conserved end residues are part of each CDR3. Fields, in order: J gene, D gene, clone size, V gene, CDR3 DNA, CDR3 protein. A D gene is named only where the DNA matches it firmly. Clone size is stated in some rows and not others, as once, few, many or a class when expanded.

TRBJ1-6 TRBD1 once TRBV15 TGTGCCACCAGCAGAGATTTGTGGGGACAGCAAAATTCACCCCTCCACTTT CATSRDLWGQQNSPLHF
TRBJ1-4 NA NA TRBV30 TGTGCCTGGAGTGTACAAAGAGTCCCCGGGGAGGAAAAACTGTTTTTT CAWSVQRVPGEEKLFF
TRBJ2-3 TRBD2 NA TRBV7-3 TGTGCCGGCAGCTTAACGGGTAGCGGGTTCTACCCAGATACGCAGTATTTT CAGSLTGSGFYPDTQYF
TRBJ1-2 NA NA TRBV10-3 TGTGCCATCAGTGAGCAGGTTGGTTATGGCTACACCTTC CAISEQVGYGYTF
TRBJ2-7 NA NA TRBV28 TGTGCCAGCAGTTTAGCCCCAGGCGAGCAGTACTTC CASSLAPGEQYF
TRBJ1-3 NA NA TRBV6-6 TGTGCCTCCAACCTGAGGGGTGGCGGAAACACCATATATTTT CASNLRGGGNTIYF
TRBJ1-6 NA few TRBV11-3 TGTGCCAGCAGCTCGGATTCACCCCTCCACTTT CASSSDSPLHF
TRBJ1-1 NA NA TRBV20-1 TGCAGTGCTAGAGGGGGGGCGGGAGCTTTCTTT CSARGGAGAFF
TRBJ1-2 TRBD1 NA TRBV5-4 TGTGCCAGCAGCTCCGACAGGGGGGTCTATGGCTACACCTTC CASSSDRGVYGYTF
TRBJ1-5 NA NA TRBV10-3 TGTGCCATCAGTGAGTCACCCAGTCAGCCCCAGCATTTT CAISESPSQPQHF
TRBJ1-4 NA NA TRBV7-9 TGTGCCAGCAGCCCCGATAGTACTAATGAAAAACTGTTTTTT CASSPDSTNEKLFF
TRBJ1-1 NA NA TRBV27 TGTGCCAGCAGTTTAAGGAGGGCGACTGAAGCTTTCTTT CASSLRRATEAFF
TRBJ1-5 NA NA TRBV10-3 TGTGCCATCAGTTCCGCAGGGGGCAATCAGCCCCAGCATTTT CAISSAGGNQPQHF
TRBJ1-6 NA NA TRBV4-1 TGCGCCAGCAGCCCTCTCGTCGCGGGGGGAGATAATTCACCCCTCCACTTT CASSPLVAGGDNSPLHF
TRBJ1-6 NA NA TRBV2 TGTGCCAGCAGTCAGGGTGGCTCCTATAATTCACCCCTCCACTTT CASSQGGSYNSPLHF
TRBJ1-2 TRBD1 NA TRBV30 TGTGCCTGGAGTGCGGGACAGGGAGGAAGTGGCTACACCTTC CAWSAGQGGSGYTF
TRBJ1-5 TRBD1 NA TRBV5-1 TGCGCCAGCAGCCCTGGGACAGGGGCTACCCAGCCCCAGCATTTT CASSPGTGATQPQHF
TRBJ1-5 NA NA TRBV2 TGTGCCAGCAGTGAAATGAGGGCGTTGGGGCAGCCCCAGCATTTT CASSEMRALGQPQHF
TRBJ2-4 NA NA TRBV18 TGTGCCAGCTCACGGTCGGGCGGCAAAAACATTCAGTACTTC CASSRSGGKNIQYF
TRBJ1-6 TRBD1 NA TRBV5-6 TGTGCCAGCAGCTCTCTGTCCCGGGACAGGGTAGATTCACCCCTCCACTTT CASSSLSRDRVDSPLHF
TRBJ1-6 NA once TRBV28 TGTGCCAGCACCTTCCAGGACCCAAATTCACCCCTCCACTTT CASTFQDPNSPLHF
TRBJ2-5 NA NA TRBV7-9 TGTGCCAGCAGCTTACCTGGGAGGCAAGAGACCCAGTACTTC CASSLPGRQETQYF
TRBJ2-2 TRBD2 NA TRBV5-1 TGCGCCAGCAGCGGGGAGGGGCTCGGGGAGCTGTTTTTT CASSGEGLGELFF